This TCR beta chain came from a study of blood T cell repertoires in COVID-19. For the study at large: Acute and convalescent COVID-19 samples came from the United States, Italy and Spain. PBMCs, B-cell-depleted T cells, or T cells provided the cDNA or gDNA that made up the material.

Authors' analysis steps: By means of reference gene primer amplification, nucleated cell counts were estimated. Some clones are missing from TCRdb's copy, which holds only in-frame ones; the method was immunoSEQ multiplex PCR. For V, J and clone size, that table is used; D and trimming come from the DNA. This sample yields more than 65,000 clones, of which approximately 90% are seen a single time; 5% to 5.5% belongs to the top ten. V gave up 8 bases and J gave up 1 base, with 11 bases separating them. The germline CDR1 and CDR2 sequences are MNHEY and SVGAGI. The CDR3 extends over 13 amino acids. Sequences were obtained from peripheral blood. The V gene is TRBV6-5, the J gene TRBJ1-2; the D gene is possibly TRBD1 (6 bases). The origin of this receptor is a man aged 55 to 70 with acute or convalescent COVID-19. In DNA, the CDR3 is TGTGCCAGCCGGGGGGGGCGTAACTATGGCTACACCTTC. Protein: CASRGGRNYGYTF.